The present T cell receptor (beta chain) was sequenced within a study of control samples from healthy donors and cancer patients. Germline CDR1 is MDHEN and CDR2 is SYDVKM. V was trimmed by 9 bases and J by 0 bases, leaving 5 bases between them. The CDR3 spans 12 residues. Only in-frame clones appear in the TCRdb table, and some are missing; sequencing was by immunoSEQ multiplex PCR. The table shows some 130,000 clones, with 90% occurring only once. The chain carries TRBV28 and TRBJ1-4, with D uncertain. The receptor comes from a young man in good health. Sequences were obtained from blood. The CDR3 nucleotides are TGTGCCAGTTTTTCAACTAATGAAAAACTGTTTTTT. Protein product: CASFSTNEKLFF.